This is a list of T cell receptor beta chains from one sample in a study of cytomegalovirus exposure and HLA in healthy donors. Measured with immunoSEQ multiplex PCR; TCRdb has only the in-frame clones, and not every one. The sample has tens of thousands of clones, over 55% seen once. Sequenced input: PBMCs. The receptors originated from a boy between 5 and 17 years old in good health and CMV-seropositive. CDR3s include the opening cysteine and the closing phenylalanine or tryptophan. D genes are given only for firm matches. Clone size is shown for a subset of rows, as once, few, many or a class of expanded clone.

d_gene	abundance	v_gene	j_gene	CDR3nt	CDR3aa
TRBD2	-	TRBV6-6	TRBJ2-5	TGTGCCAGCAGTAAGACTAGCGGGGAGACCCAGTACTTC	CASSKTSGETQYF
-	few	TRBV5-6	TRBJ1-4	TGTGCCAGCAGCTTCAGAACAATGAATGAAAAACTGTTTTTT	CASSFRTMNEKLFF
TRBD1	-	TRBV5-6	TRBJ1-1	TGTGCCAGCAGCTCGCCGGGACAGTTCATGAACACTGAAGCTTTCTTT	CASSSPGQFMNTEAFF
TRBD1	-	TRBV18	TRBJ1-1	TGTGCCAGCTCACCATTGACAGGGACGGCCACTGAAGCTTTCTTT	CASSPLTGTATEAFF
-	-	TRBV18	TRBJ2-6	TGTGCCAGCTCACCTAGCTCTGGGGCCAACGTCCTGACTTTC	CASSPSSGANVLTF
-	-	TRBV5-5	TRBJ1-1	TGTGCCAGCAGCTTGGTGGCGGCGGCTGAAGCTTTCTTT	CASSLVAAAEAFF
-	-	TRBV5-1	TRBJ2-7	TGCGCCAGCAGCTTGCTCCCTGACGAGCAGTACTTC	CASSLLPDEQYF
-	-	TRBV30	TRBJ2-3	TGTGCCTGCGACAAGAATACGCAGTATTTT	CACDKNTQYF
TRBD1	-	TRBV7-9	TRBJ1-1	TGTGCCAGCAGCTTGGGGACAGGGCGGATTGTAACTGAAGCTTTCTTT	CASSLGTGRIVTEAFF
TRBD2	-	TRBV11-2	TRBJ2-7	TGTGCCAGCAGCAGCCCCCAGCGGGGCTCCTACGAGCAGTACTTC	CASSSPQRGSYEQYF
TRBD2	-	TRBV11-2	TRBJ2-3	TGTGCCAGCAGCCTCAAACTAGCGGGGGGCCTACTCCCGGATACGCAGTATTTT	CASSLKLAGGLLPDTQYF
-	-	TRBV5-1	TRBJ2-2	TGCGCCAGCAGCTTGGAGGCGGGAAAATCCGGGGAGCTGTTTTTT	CASSLEAGKSGELFF
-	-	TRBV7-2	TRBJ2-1	TGTGCCAGCAGCTTATCGCGGGTAGGTGGTCATGAGCAGTTCTTC	CASSLSRVGGHEQFF
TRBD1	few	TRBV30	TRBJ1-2	TGTGCCTGCAAACAGGGGACAATGATAGGCGGCTACCCCTTC	CACKQGTMIGGYPF
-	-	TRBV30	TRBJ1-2	TGTGCCTGGAGTGTTCAGGGCAACTATGGCTACCCCTTC	CAWSVQGNYGYPF
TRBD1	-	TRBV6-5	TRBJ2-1	TGTGGCACACAGGGGTACTACAATGAGCAGTTCTTC	CGTQGYYNEQFF
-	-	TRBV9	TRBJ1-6	TGTGCCAGCAGCGTAGACGTAGGGGGTAGTTATTCACCCCTCCACTTT	CASSVDVGGSYSPLHF
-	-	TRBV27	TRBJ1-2	TGTGCCAGCAGTTTCATGGGACAACTATCCTATGGCTACACCTTC	CASSFMGQLSYGYTF
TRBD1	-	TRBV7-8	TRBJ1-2	TGTGCCAGCAGCTTAGTCAGGGGGCTTGAAGGCTACACCTTC	CASSLVRGLEGYTF
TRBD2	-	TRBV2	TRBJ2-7	TGTGCCAGCAGAGGGAGGGACCCCTACGAGCAGTACTTC	CASRGRDPYEQYF
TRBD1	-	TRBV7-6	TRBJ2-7	TGTGCCAGCAGCTTGGGACAGGACTACGAGCAGTACTTC	CASSLGQDYEQYF
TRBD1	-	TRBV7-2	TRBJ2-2	TGTGCCAGCAGCTCCGGGACAGTGTTGAACACCGGGGAGCTGTTTTTT	CASSSGTVLNTGELFF
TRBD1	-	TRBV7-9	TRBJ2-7	TGTGCCAGCAGCTTAGACAGGGGTCGGCAGTACTTC	CASSLDRGRQYF
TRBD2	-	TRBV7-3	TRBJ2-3	TGTGCCAGCAGCCCCGGACTAGAAACAGATACGCAGTATTTT	CASSPGLETDTQYF
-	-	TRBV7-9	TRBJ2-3	TGTGCCAGCAGCCCCAGGACAACGGAGTCGGATACGCAGTATTTT	CASSPRTTESDTQYF
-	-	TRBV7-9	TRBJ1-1	TGTTCCAGCAGCTTTGGCAACCCTGAAGCTTTCTTT	CSSSFGNPEAFF
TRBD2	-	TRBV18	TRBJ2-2	TGTGCCAGCTCACCACTCAGCGGACTAGGTACCGGGGAGCTGTTTTTT	CASSPLSGLGTGELFF
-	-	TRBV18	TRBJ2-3	TGTGCCAGCTCACTCCAGGGGAAAGATACGCAGTATTTT	CASSLQGKDTQYF
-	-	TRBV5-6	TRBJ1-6	TGTGCCAGCAGCTTGGGGGCCTCCTATAATTCACCCCTCCACTTT	CASSLGASYNSPLHF
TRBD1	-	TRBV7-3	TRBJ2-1	TGTGCCAGCAGCTTAAAAGACAGGGGGAGTGGAAATGAGCAGTTCTTC	CASSLKDRGSGNEQFF
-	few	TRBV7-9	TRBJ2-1	TGTGCCAGCAGCCCGTTAAGGGGAAAATCGGATGAGCAGTTCTTC	CASSPLRGKSDEQFF
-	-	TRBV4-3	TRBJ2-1	TGCGCCAGCAGCCAAGATGTCAGTTCCTACAATGAGCAGTTCTTC	CASSQDVSSYNEQFF
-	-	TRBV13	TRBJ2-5	TGTGCCAGCAGCTCACTCCCCGGGAGCCAAGAGACCCAGTACTTC	CASSSLPGSQETQYF
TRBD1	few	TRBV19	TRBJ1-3	TGTGCCAGTAGTATCATCATGGACAGGGTTGGAAACACCATATATTTT	CASSIIMDRVGNTIYF
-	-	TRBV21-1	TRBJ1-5	TGTGCCAGCAGCAACCGTCAGCCCCAGCATTTT	CASSNRQPQHF
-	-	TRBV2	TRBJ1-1	TGTGCCAGCAGTGACCAGGTTAACACTGAAGCTTTCTTT	CASSDQVNTEAFF
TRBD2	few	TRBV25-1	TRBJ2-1	TGTGCCAGCAGTGAGGAACGGGGAGGGTCGTACAATGAGCAGTTCTTC	CASSEERGGSYNEQFF
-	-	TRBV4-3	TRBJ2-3	TGCGCCAGCAGCCAAGATCTGATCCTAGCGACCACAGATACGCAGTATTTT	CASSQDLILATTDTQYF
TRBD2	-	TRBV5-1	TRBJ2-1	TGCGCCAGCAGCTTGGAGTCGGCTAGCGGGAGGGCTCAGCAGTTCTTC	CASSLESASGRAQQFF
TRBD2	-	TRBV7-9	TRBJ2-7	TGTGCCAGCAGCTTAGCCCGAGCGGGAGGGAACTACGAGCAGTACTTC	CASSLARAGGNYEQYF
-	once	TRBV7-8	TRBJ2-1	TGTGCCAGCAGCTTCTCTCCAGGGAACAATGAGCAGTTCTTC	CASSFSPGNNEQFF
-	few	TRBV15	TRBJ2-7	TGTGCCACCAGCTCTAATCGATTGGCGGCCTACGAGCAGTACTTC	CATSSNRLAAYEQYF